These 8 T cell receptor beta chains originate from one sample sequenced in a study of T cells after yellow fever vaccination. From the 5' RACE reads, TCRdb called clonotypes with MiXCR, one entry per CDR3 protein. Here the sample spans more than 300,000 distinct CDR3 sequences, 4% to 5.5% being singletons. The sample here was PBMCs, taken 15 days after the yellow fever booster vaccination. The receptors were sampled from a man aged 18 to 35 who received the YFV17D yellow fever vaccine.

The chain is built from TRBV4-3 and TRBJ1-2, with 11 bases fitting TRBD1. Germline CDR1 and CDR2: LGHNA and YSLEER. After removal of 1 base from V and 12 bases from J, the junction contained 13 bases not matched to a gene. There are 16 residues in the CDR3. CDR3 region: CASSQGNRDRGTRHTF. CDR3 DNA: TGCGCCAGCAGCCAAGGAAACCGGGACAGGGGGACCCGCCACACCTTC.

The table lists this clonotype with a few counts. The chain employs TRBV27 and TRBJ1-1; D not resolved. Trimming cost V 6 bases and J 1 base, with 12 bases left between them. Germline assignment: CDR1 MNHEY and CDR2 SMNVEV (reference sequence). The CDR3 is 14 residues long. CDR3 in amino acids: CASSPMGPNTEAFF. In DNA, the CDR3 is TGTGCCAGCAGCCCTATGGGTCCGAACACTGAAGCTTTCTTT.

This chain joins TRBV7-6 and TRBJ2-1; a weak D match, TRBD2 (5 bases). Deletions cut 5 bases from V and 7 bases from J, with 15 bases between. The CDR3 is made up of 14 amino acids. The germline CDR1 and CDR2 sequences are SGHVS and FNYEAQ. The CDR3 reads CASSRRLSTNEQFF. The CDR3 DNA reads TGTGCCAGCAGCCGCCGACTAAGCACAAATGAGCAGTTCTTC.

The chain couples TRBV6-5 to TRBJ1-4; tentatively, D is TRBD1 (5 bases). The CDR3 runs to 14 residues. V shed 4 bases and J shed 7 bases, with 13 bases lying between them. Germline V CDR1 and CDR2: MNHEY, SVGAGI. The CDR3 nucleotides read TGTGCCAGCAGTTCCCGACAGTCGGGTGAAAAACTGTTTTTT. Translating it yields CASSSRQSGEKLFF.

In its sample, this clonotype was seen many times. The rearrangement uses TRBV4-2 and TRBJ2-1; TRBD2 matches at 11 bases. J lost 9 bases, V lost 0 bases, and 10 bases had no gene match. Germline CDR1 and CDR2: LGHNA and YNFKEQ. The CDR3 contains 17 residues. The CDR3 sequence is CASSQDGLAGLEGEQFF. DNA of the CDR3: TGTGCCAGCAGCCAAGACGGACTAGCGGGTCTGGAGGGTGAGCAGTTCTTC.

This clonotype was counted many times. The DNA for the CDR3 is TGTGCCAGCACCATTTACAGGGGTGAGCAGTTCTTC. Protein: CASTIYRGEQFF. V is TRBV5-5 and J is TRBJ2-1; 7 positions agree with TRBD1. V lost 6 bases and J lost 9; bases outside the gene matches: 6. CDR3 length: 12 amino acids. Per the germline V gene, CDR1 is SGHKS and CDR2 is YYEKEE (reference sequence).

V and J are TRBV29-1 and TRBJ1-1; no clear D gene. The germline CDR1 and CDR2 sequences are SQVTM and ANQGSEA. This CDR3 has 17 residues. V shed 4 bases and J shed 3 bases, with 24 bases lying between them. CDR3 sequence reads: CSVAAHTPSWEDTEAFF. In DNA, the CDR3 is TGCAGCGTTGCCGCCCACACCCCGTCGTGGGAGGACACTGAAGCTTTCTTT. The full variable domain, in which reference TRBV29-1 and TRBJ1-1 provide the parts outside the CDR3, is SAVISQKPSRDICQRGTSLTIQCQVDSQVTMMFWYRQQPGQSLTLIATANQGSEATYESGFVIDKFPISRPNLTFSTLTVSNMSPEDSSIYLCSVAAHTPSWEDTEAFFGQGTRLTVV.

Many counts were recorded for this clonotype. The chain is built from TRBV7-6 and TRBJ2-7, with D unresolved. CDR3 length equals 14 residues. V was cut by 3 bases and J by 0 bases, with 9 bases left in between. The germline V gene encodes CDR1 SGHVS and CDR2 FNYEAQ. CDR3 coding DNA: TGTGCCAGCAGCTTGTCCTTTTCCTCCTACGAGCAGTACTTC. Translating it yields CASSLSFSSYEQYF.